These 27 T cell receptor beta chains share one sample of origin, sequenced in a study of blood T cells in healthy people across ages (dated by TCRdb to about 2015). The protocol used for the library was 5' RACE. Instrument on record: Illumina HiSeq 2500. A second PCR of roughly 7 to 11 cycles was performed with a sample-barcoded 5' primer and a J-beta primer mix. TCRdb passed the public sequencing reads through fastp at Q25 and MiXCR, retaining productive beta sequences. Entries that share a CDR3 protein sequence are merged under the most common genes and DNA. The sample profile shows roughly 700,000 distinct CDR3 sequences; around 25% of them were found once. Of the sample, more than 8% is held by the ten largest clones. The sample was also linked to a second study, of T cells of mothers and their children.

Material for sequencing was blood. These TCRs come from a boy aged 5-17 years in good health.

The chain couples TRBV19 to TRBJ2-3; D is ambiguous. The V and J ends lost 3 bases and 5 bases respectively, with 9 bases between them. This CDR3 spans 13 amino acids. Germline CDR1 LNHDA, CDR2 SQIVND (reference sequence). In nucleotides, the CDR3 is TGTGCCAGTAGTATCAGTAAAGAAGATACGCAGTATTTT. This codes for CASSISKEDTQYF.

The chain combines TRBV9 with TRBJ1-4; weak D call: TRBD1 (5 bases). The V end was cut by 3 bases, the J end by 12 bases, with 18 bases between. Germline CDR1 SGDLS, CDR2 YYNGEE. The CDR3 loop spans 14 amino acids. The CDR3 sequence: CASSAGGDGLELFF. For the CDR3, the DNA is TGTGCCAGCAGCGCTGGGGGGGACGGTCTGGAACTGTTTTTT.

The V gene is TRBV7-9, the J gene TRBJ1-4; 7 positions match TRBD1. The CDR3 contains 15 residues. Germline V gene lookup returns CDR1 SEHNR and CDR2 FQNEAQ (reference sequence). V lost 1 base, J lost 8 bases, and 7 bases stayed unmatched. CDR3 nucleotide sequence: TGTGCCAGCAGCTTAGTGGGCAGGGGGGACGAAAAACTGTTTTTT. This translates into CASSLVGRGDEKLFF.

V usage is TRBV7-8 and J usage is TRBJ2-3, with 9 bases identical to TRBD1. The CDR3 covers 17 residues. CDR1 SGHVS and CDR2 FQNEAQ come from the germline V gene. Germline trimming cut 5 bases from V and 0 bases from J; bases unmatched to any gene: 9. CDR3 in amino acids: CASSRLMDRGSTDTQYF. The CDR3 DNA follows: TGTGCCAGCAGCCGGCTTATGGACAGGGGTAGCACAGATACGCAGTATTTT.

This clonotype was recorded a few times. J is TRBJ2-3 and V is TRBV6-1; D is undetermined. The CDR3 is 16 amino acids. V lost 3 bases and J 0 bases, leaving 13 bases between the germline ends. Per the germline V gene, CDR1 is MNHNS and CDR2 is SASEGT. The CDR3 reads CASSEAGQASTDTQYF. The CDR3 DNA reads TGTGCCAGCAGTGAGGCCGGGCAGGCTAGCACAGATACGCAGTATTTT.

The rearrangement joins TRBV9 to TRBJ2-7; D is unclear. The V gene's germline CDR1 is SGDLS and CDR2 YYNGEE. This CDR3 region has 15 residues. Trimming shortened V by 0 bases and J by 0 bases, and 10 bases separated the two germline ends. The CDR3 sequence: CASSVDFGDSYEQYF. CDR3 DNA sequence: TGTGCCAGCAGCGTAGATTTTGGGGACTCCTACGAGCAGTACTTC.

A note on this clonotype: A junction end diverges from the germline sequence, so it may reflect a read error. The V gene is TRBV2, the J gene TRBJ2-1; 14 bases match TRBD2. This CDR3 contains 13 residues. Looked up from germline, CDR1 is SNHLY and CDR2 is FYNNEI. In nucleotides, the CDR3 is TGTGCCAGCAAGGGACTAGCGGGAGAGGAGCAGTCCTTC. This codes for CASKGLAGEEQSF.

The CDR3 spells CASRRAGAREQFF. The CDR3, as DNA: TGTGCCAGCAGAAGAGCAGGGGCGCGGGAGCAGTTCTTC. V and J are TRBV6-1 and TRBJ2-1, with D possibly TRBD1 on 6 matching bases. Germline V gives CDR1 MNHNS, CDR2 SASEGT. Deletions cut 6 bases from V and 10 bases from J, with 16 bases between. The CDR3 totals 13 residues.

The chain is built from TRBV2 and TRBJ2-3; no clear D. The CDR3 is 15 amino acids. The ends were cut back, 1 base at V and 0 bases at J, with 8 bases in the middle. From germline, CDR1 is SNHLY and CDR2 FYNNEI. The CDR3 region is CASSEGPESTDTQYF. The CDR3 DNA is TGTGCCAGCAGTGAAGGTCCCGAGAGCACAGATACGCAGTATTTT.

This clonotype has only a few counts. At one of its ends the junction is not consistent with the germline gene, which may arise from a read error. The chain links TRBV12-3 or TRBV12-4 to TRBJ1-6, with 7 nucleotides matching TRBD1. The CDR3 extends over 14 amino acids. CDR3 nucleotide sequence: TGTACCAGCAGTTTCGGGGACAGCTATTCACCCCTCCACTTT. Translated, it gives CTSSFGDSYSPLHF.

The chain has TRBV7-6 and TRBJ2-5; a weak D match, TRBD1 (6 bases). The J call is in doubt because the DNA end fits TRBJ2-1 better. The CDR3 has 14 amino acids. CDR1 SGHVS and CDR2 FNYEAQ come from the germline V gene. The CDR3 nucleotides read TGTGCCAGCAGCTTAGGGAGGACAGTCAATGAGCAGTTCTTC. The encoded protein is CASSLGRTVNEQFF.

V and J are TRBV29-1 and TRBJ2-5; the D is unclear. The CDR3 has 12 residues. The germline V gene encodes CDR1 SQVTM and CDR2 ANQGSEA. Trimming removed 4 bases from V and 5 bases from J, with 11 bases in between. Here the CDR3 DNA reads TGCAGCGTTGTAATCGTGGGGGAGACCCAGTACTTC. Protein sequence: CSVVIVGETQYF.

This rearrangement joins TRBV6-5 to TRBJ1-1, with D tentatively TRBD1 (5 bases). This CDR3 region has 13 residues. The V gene lost 6 bases and the J gene lost 6 bases, with 14 bases spanning the gap. Germline V gene lookup returns CDR1 MNHEY and CDR2 SVGAGI. The chain's CDR3 is CASRAGGGAEAFF. The CDR3 coding sequence is TGTGCCAGCAGGGCCGGGGGGGGGGCTGAAGCTTTCTTT.

CDR3 nucleotide sequence: TGCGCCAGCAGCCAAGATAGTACAGGGGGCTTTGAGCAGTACTTC. This translates into CASSQDSTGGFEQYF. This sequence joins TRBV4-3 and TRBJ2-7, with 9 positions matching TRBD1. Germline V gene sequence: CDR1 LGHNA, CDR2 YSLEER. The CDR3 sequence is 15 residues long. V shed 0 bases, J shed 7 bases, and the junction held 7 bases outside the gene matches.

This clonotype was counted between two and nine times. The rearrangement uses TRBV2 and TRBJ2-5; the D gene is possibly TRBD1 (6 bases). Trimming removed 3 bases from V and 3 bases from J, with 11 bases in between. Germline CDR1 SNHLY, CDR2 FYNNEI. This CDR3 region has 14 residues. The CDR3 nucleotides are TGTGCCAGCAGTGATGGGACACTAAAAGAGACCCAGTACTTC. Protein: CASSDGTLKETQYF.

The chain recombines TRBV7-9 with TRBJ1-1; unclear D gene. The CDR3 is 10 residues long. Germline V gives CDR1 SEHNR, CDR2 FQNEAQ (reference sequence). The CDR3 DNA follows: TGTGCTTCCGACGGGTCTGAAGCTTTCTTT. As protein: CASDGSEAFF.

This clonotype has more than one count but fewer than ten. V is TRBV5-6 and J is TRBJ1-5, with a possible D match to TRBD1 (6 bases). Germline CDR1 and CDR2: SGHDT and YYEEEE. The CDR3 is made up of 14 amino acids. V was trimmed by 5 bases and J by 4 bases, leaving 13 bases between them. DNA of the CDR3: TGTGCCAGCAGTTACGGACAGCTGAATCAGCCCCAGCATTTT. Protein product: CASSYGQLNQPQHF.

There are a few counts of this clonotype. The rearrangement links TRBV2 to TRBJ2-1; 7 positions match TRBD1. The CDR3 covers 18 residues. Germline assignment: CDR1 SNHLY and CDR2 FYNNEI. Unmatched junction bases numbered 15, after V lost 4 bases and J lost 3 bases. The chain's CDR3 is CASSVPSEVGTDYNEQFF. CDR3 DNA: TGTGCCAGCAGTGTCCCCTCGGAGGTGGGGACAGACTACAATGAGCAGTTCTTC.

The chain couples TRBV9 to TRBJ1-1; 7 nucleotides match TRBD1. V lost 1 base to trimming and J lost 3 bases; unmatched junction nucleotides: 3. The CDR3 is 14 amino acids. Germline CDR1 is SGDLS and CDR2 is YYNGEE. CDR3 sequence reads: CASSVQGVDTEAFF. CDR3 bases: TGTGCCAGCAGCGTACAGGGGGTGGACACTGAAGCTTTCTTT.

J is TRBJ2-7 and V is TRBV20-1, with TRBD2 matching 9 bases. The CDR3 totals 15 residues. V shed 1 base and J 8 bases; nucleotides not matched to a gene: 12. Germline V CDR1 and CDR2: DFQATT, SNEGSKA (reference sequence). CDR3 sequence reads: CSARGLGGGAYKQYF. DNA of the CDR3: TGCAGTGCTAGAGGTCTGGGCGGGGGGGCATATAAGCAGTACTTC.

The genes are TRBV7-9 and TRBJ1-2; maybe TRBD1 (5 bases). V dropped 5 bases and J dropped 3 bases, with 19 bases sitting between them. Germline V gives CDR1 SEHNR, CDR2 FQNEAQ (reference sequence). This CDR3 spans 16 amino acids. The CDR3 nucleotides read TGTGCCAGCAGCACGTTCGCGGGGGGAAACGACTATGGCTACACCTTC. It yields the protein CASSTFAGGNDYGYTF.

With regard to this clonotype: The junction differs from germline at one of its ends, possibly a read error. The genes are TRBV7-7 and TRBJ2-2; no clear D gene. CDR3 length: 14 residues. The germline CDR1 and CDR2 sequences are SSHAT and FNYEAQ (reference sequence). The CDR3 nucleotides read TGTGCTAGCAGCTTTAGTCCTGGCACCGGGGAGCTGTTTTTT. It codes for CASSFSPGTGELFF.

This clonotype was found a few times. The rearrangement uses TRBV20-1 and TRBJ2-7, with D uncertain. There are 10 residues in the CDR3. The germline gives CDR1 DFQATT, CDR2 SNEGSKA (reference sequence). V dropped 3 bases and J dropped 6 bases, with 6 bases sitting between them. DNA for the CDR3: TGCAGTGCTAGGATGGGCGAGCAGTACTTC. As protein: CSARMGEQYF.

This clonotype was detected only a few times. The rearrangement uses TRBV4-2 and TRBJ2-7; the D is unclear. Germline lookup yields CDR1 LGHNA and CDR2 YNFKEQ. V was shortened by 0 bases and J by 1 base, with 19 bases between the two germline ends. CDR3 length equals 18 residues. In DNA, the CDR3 is TGTGCCAGCAGCCAAGAAATCTGGGAAAGAGGTTTTTCCTACGAGCAGTACTTC. Amino acid sequence: CASSQEIWERGFSYEQYF.

The chain uses TRBV7-2 and TRBJ2-5; the D is unclear. This CDR3 has 15 residues. Germline V gives CDR1 SGHTA, CDR2 FQGNSA. Trimming took off 5 bases at V and 5 bases at J, with 18 bases between the two ends. This CDR3 is CASSAGPANAETQYF. The CDR3 coding sequence is TGTGCCAGCAGCGCAGGACCAGCAAACGCGGAGACCCAGTACTTC. The full variable domain, rest sourced from reference TRBV7-2 and TRBJ2-5, is GAGVSQSPSNKVTEKGKDVELRCDPISGHTALYWYRQSLGQGLEFLIYFQGNSAPDKSGLPSDRFSAERTGGSVSTLTIQRTQQEDSAVYLCASSAGPANAETQYFGPGTRLLVL.

This clonotype was picked up many times. J is TRBJ2-1 and V is TRBV7-3, with 8 bases fitting TRBD2. The V gene's germline CDR1 is SGHTA and CDR2 FQGTGA. The CDR3 extends over 14 amino acids. Germline trimming cut 3 bases from V and 4 bases from J; bases unmatched to any gene: 2. The CDR3 reads CASSFGGGYNEQFF. The CDR3 DNA reads TGTGCCAGCAGCTTCGGCGGGGGGTACAATGAGCAGTTCTTC.

The table lists this clonotype with a few counts. The V call is TRBV29-1, the J call TRBJ2-5, with 7 bases that match TRBD1. With the DNA end fitting TRBJ2-7 better, the J assignment may be wrong. This CDR3 contains 14 residues. Germline CDR1 SQVTM, CDR2 ANQGSEA. CDR3 in amino acids: CSVLLRDSSYEQYF. The CDR3 DNA reads as TGCAGCGTTCTTTTACGGGACAGTTCCTACGAGCAGTACTTC.